Detailed here is one T cell receptor beta chain. Its specificity is not known. A junction end diverges from the germline sequence, so it may reflect a read error. The record originates from a study of T cell repertoires in cytomegalovirus infection. Study in general: CMV infection together with matching HLA type was indicated by public TCR beta signatures. Study observations and caveats: Carriers of CMV plus the relevant HLA were identified by cumulative public TCR beta family frequency. The study found HLA-C-restricted CMV-specific TCR beta clonotypes dominating the ex vivo response.

TCRdb reanalysed the reads using MiXCR and keeps one entry per CDR3 protein. The sample lists hundreds of thousands of distinct CDR3 sequences, less than 40% occurring once. This CDR3 is 18 amino acids long. Germline V lookup: CDR1 LNHNV, CDR2 YYDKDF (reference sequence). What was sequenced was PBMCs. The chain carries TRBV15 and TRBJ2-5; D possibly corresponds to TRBD1 (6 bases). This receptor was identified in a human donor in good health (CMV status not recorded). Some clones in this sample may be carry-over from other donors' samples. CDR3 sequence (DNA): TGTGCCACCATCAGAGAAGGGGGTATTGAAGGGATGTGGGAGACCCAGTACTTC. The encoded protein is CATIREGGIEGMWETQYF.